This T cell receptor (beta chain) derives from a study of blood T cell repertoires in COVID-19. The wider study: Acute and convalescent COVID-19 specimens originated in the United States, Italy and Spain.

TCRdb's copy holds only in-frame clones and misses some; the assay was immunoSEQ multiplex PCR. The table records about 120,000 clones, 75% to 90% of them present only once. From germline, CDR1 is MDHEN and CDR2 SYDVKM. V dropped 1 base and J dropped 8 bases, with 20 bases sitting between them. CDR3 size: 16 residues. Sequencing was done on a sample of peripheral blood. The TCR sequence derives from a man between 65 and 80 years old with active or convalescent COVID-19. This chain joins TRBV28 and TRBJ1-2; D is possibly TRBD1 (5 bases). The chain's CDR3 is CASSLSDGGTLRGYTF. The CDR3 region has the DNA TGTGCCAGCAGTTTATCCGATGGGGGGACCCTTCGGGGCTACACCTTC.